The 31 T cell receptor beta chains below all came from one sample that was sequenced in a study of PD-1 blockade in classical Hodgkin lymphoma. Every patient had relapsed following autologous stem cell transplantation, and cohorts differed in brentuximab vedotin exposure. The assay was immunoSEQ multiplex PCR, and TCRdb's table has in-frame clones only and misses some. The sample gives 55,000 to 80,000 clones, approximately 94% of which show up once; approximately 8.1% is in the top ten. Here the sequenced sample was peripheral blood mononuclear cells (PBMCs), taken at baseline. The receptors come from a human donor with classical Hodgkin lymphoma.

This clone was picked up one time. The chain has TRBV18 and TRBJ2-5; perhaps TRBD2 as D (6 bases). The CDR3 sequence is 15 residues long. V dropped 3 bases and J dropped 2 bases, with 13 bases sitting between them. Per germline, CDR1 KGHSH and CDR2 LQKENI. CDR3 sequence (DNA): TGTGCCAGCTCACCGGCCGGGGGTTTACAAGAGACCCAGTACTTC. This gives the protein CASSPAGGLQETQYF.

The chain uses TRBV12-5 and TRBJ1-2; tentative D call: TRBD1 (6 bases). The CDR3 has 14 amino acids. Germline loops: CDR1 LGHNT, CDR2 FRNRAP. Trimming left V 2 bases short and J 6 bases short, with 13 bases between. The CDR3 region has the DNA TGTGCTAGTGGTTTGTTCTTTGGGGGCGATGGCTACACCTTC. Protein product: CASGLFFGGDGYTF.

This chain uses TRBV5-6 with TRBJ1-6, with 7 bases identical to TRBD1. Germline values: CDR1 SGHDT, CDR2 YYEEEE. J gave up 7 bases and V 4 bases, and 5 bases lay outside the gene matches. The CDR3 is made up of 14 amino acids. The CDR3 region is CASSTGTENSPLHF. In DNA form, the CDR3 reads TGTGCCAGCAGCACCGGGACAGAAAATTCACCCCTCCACTTT.

This chain connects TRBV9 to TRBJ1-2; maybe TRBD1 (6 bases). The CDR3 is 13 amino acids. The germline V and J ends were trimmed by 0 bases and 10 bases, with 13 bases remaining between them. CDR1 is SGDLS, CDR2 YYNGEE, per germline. The CDR3 DNA reads TGTGCCAGCAGCGTAGAAACAGGGAAAGTCTACACCTTC. It yields the protein CASSVETGKVYTF.

This rearrangement joins TRBV19 to TRBJ2-2; 9 bases are shared with TRBD1. CDR3 length: 16 amino acids. Losses at the gene ends were 2 bases for V and 7 bases for J; bases not matched to a gene: 8. Germline V gene data show CDR1 as LNHDA and CDR2 as SQIVND (reference sequence). CDR3 amino acids: CASSIPGTGYDGELFF. The CDR3 nucleotides are TGTGCCAGTAGTATACCCGGGACAGGGTACGACGGGGAGCTGTTTTTT.

The chain has TRBV2 and TRBJ1-2; D call uncertain. CDR1 is SNHLY, CDR2 FYNNEI, per germline. There are 12 residues in the CDR3. Trimming stripped 1 base from V and 8 bases from J, with 8 bases between. The CDR3 protein is CASSEGDGGYTF. The DNA for the CDR3 is TGTGCCAGCAGTGAAGGCGATGGGGGCTACACCTTC.

The rearrangement joins TRBV14 to TRBJ2-7; D unclear. Germline lookup yields CDR1 SGHDN and CDR2 FVKESK. The V gene lost 4 bases and the J gene lost 3 bases, with 7 bases spanning the gap. The CDR3 spans 12 residues. DNA of the CDR3: TGTGCCAGCAGCCCGGCCGGCTACGAGCAGTACTTC. This gives the protein CASSPAGYEQYF.

V is TRBV18 and J is TRBJ2-3; TRBD2 might be the D (5 bases). CDR1 is KGHSH and CDR2 is LQKENI in the germline V gene. The CDR3 is 15 residues long. Trimming removed 3 bases from V and 4 bases from J, with 14 bases in between. CDR3 bases: TGTGCCAGCTCACCGCCGGACTCCCCACCAGATACGCAGTATTTT. Amino acids: CASSPPDSPPDTQYF.

The genes are TRBV2 and TRBJ2-3, with a weak D call TRBD1 (5 bases). V lost 7 bases, J lost 3 bases, and 14 bases lay in between. The V gene's germline CDR1 is SNHLY and CDR2 FYNNEI. The CDR3 covers 14 residues. The CDR3 here is CASIGENWTDTQYF. CDR3 nucleotides: TGTGCCAGCATAGGGGAAAATTGGACAGATACGCAGTATTTT.

The table lists this clone with a count of one. This chain joins TRBV28 and TRBJ2-7; 9 nucleotides line up with TRBD1. The CDR3 has 13 residues. The germline gives CDR1 MDHEN, CDR2 SYDVKM. J gave up 3 bases and V 8 bases, and 5 bases lay outside the gene matches. The CDR3: CASRGQGIYEQYF. Here the CDR3 DNA reads TGTGCCAGCCGAGGACAGGGGATCTACGAGCAGTACTTC. Full variable domain (outside the CDR3, taken from reference TRBV28 and TRBJ2-7): DVKVTQSSRYLVKRTGEKVFLECVQDMDHENMFWYRQDPGLGLRLIYFSYDVKMKEKGDIPEGYSVSREKKERFSLILESASTNQTSMYLCASRGQGIYEQYFGPGTRLTVT.

The chain uses TRBV27 and TRBJ2-6; D is possibly TRBD1 or TRBD2 (5 bases each). The CDR3 is made up of 15 amino acids. In germline, CDR1 is MNHEY, CDR2 SMNVEV (reference sequence). V lost 2 bases, J lost 0 bases, and 5 bases lay in between. The CDR3 here is CASSLGGSGANVLTF. In nucleotides, the CDR3 is TGTGCCAGCAGTTTAGGGGGCTCTGGGGCCAACGTCCTGACTTTC.

J is TRBJ2-2 and V is TRBV5-1; no firm D call. This CDR3 spans 11 amino acids. V was cut by 2 bases and J by 8 bases, with 4 bases left in between. Germline V gives CDR1 SGHRS, CDR2 YFSETQ. The CDR3 here is CASSLRGELFF. In DNA form, the CDR3 reads TGCGCCAGCAGCTTACGGGGGGAGCTGTTTTTT. Based on the CDR3 plus reference TRBV5-1 and TRBJ2-2, the full variable domain is KAGVTQTPRYLIKTRGQQVTLSCSPISGHRSVSWYQQTPGQGLQFLFEYFSETQRNKGNFPGRFSGRQFSNSRSEMNVSTLELGDSALYLCASSLRGELFFGEGSRLTVL.

The chain employs TRBV19 and TRBJ1-1; D not resolved. Trimming left V 3 bases short and J 2 bases short, with 7 bases between. CDR1 and CDR2 (germline): LNHDA, SQIVND (reference sequence). This CDR3 has 13 residues. The DNA of the CDR3 is TGTGCCAGTAGTATCGGACGAAACACTGAAGCTTTCTTT. It is translated as CASSIGRNTEAFF.

This clone was detected only a few times. The junction shows a germline mismatch at one end, possibly a read error. This chain links TRBV5-5 with TRBJ2-1, with TRBD2 identical over 14 bases. This CDR3 has 15 amino acids. The germline V gene has CDR1 SGHKS and CDR2 YYEKEE (reference sequence). The CDR3 DNA is TGCGCCAGCAGCGACGGGACTAGCGGGGGAAATGAGCAGTTCTTC. Residues: CASSDGTSGGNEQFF.

The CDR3 DNA sequence: TGCAGCGTTCTGGCAGAAGGCGAAAAACTGTTTTTT. Amino acids: CSVLAEGEKLFF. V and J are TRBV29-1 and TRBJ1-4; D gene uncertain. CDR3 size: 12 residues. Germline CDR1 reads SQVTM; CDR2 reads ANQGSEA. Deletions cut 5 bases from V and 8 bases from J, with 12 bases between.

This chain links TRBV30 with TRBJ2-2; 9 nucleotides align to TRBD2. Germline CDR1 reads GTSNPN; CDR2 reads SVGIG (reference sequence). CDR3 size: 16 residues. V trimming: 0 bases; J trimming: 6 bases; junction bases outside the gene matches: 8. The CDR3 reads CAWSVEWGGGAGELFF. In DNA, the CDR3 is TGTGCCTGGAGTGTGGAATGGGGCGGGGGGGCCGGGGAGCTGTTTTTT.

This sequence joins TRBV5-4 and TRBJ2-2, with 7 bases matching TRBD1. The junction had 4 bases not matched to a gene; V was cut back by 0 bases and J by 5 bases. CDR3 length: 15 amino acids. Looked up from germline, CDR1 is SGHNT and CDR2 is YYREEE (reference sequence). In DNA, the CDR3 is TGTGCCAGCAGCTTGGAACAGGGGATGACCGGGGAGCTGTTTTTT. This sequence encodes CASSLEQGMTGELFF.

The V gene is TRBV7-3, the J gene TRBJ2-3; D may match TRBD1 or TRBD2 (6 bases each). Germline loops: CDR1 SGHTA, CDR2 FQGTGA. V shed 4 bases and J shed 6 bases, with 14 bases lying between them. The CDR3 contains 14 residues. CDR3 sequence reads: CASSSTGGQDTQYF. As DNA, the CDR3 is TGTGCCAGCAGCTCTACCGGGGGCCAGGATACGCAGTATTTT.

J is TRBJ2-1 and V is TRBV27; a possible D gene is TRBD1 (5 bases). Trimming left V 2 bases short and J 10 bases short, with 18 bases between. This CDR3 is 15 amino acids long. CDR1 MNHEY and CDR2 SMNVEV come from the germline V gene (reference sequence). The DNA of the CDR3 is TGTGCCAGCAGTTTAGCAGGGAACGGATTTTCGGAGCAGTTCTTC. This gives the protein CASSLAGNGFSEQFF.

The chain links TRBV9 to TRBJ2-2; no definite D call. This CDR3 spans 15 amino acids. The V gene's germline CDR1 is SGDLS and CDR2 YYNGEE. V lost 0 bases to trimming and J lost 0 bases, with 6 bases between them. The chain's CDR3 is CASSVDQTNTGELFF. In DNA form, the CDR3 reads TGTGCCAGCAGCGTAGATCAGACGAACACCGGGGAGCTGTTTTTT.

The chain is built from TRBV9 and TRBJ1-1; a weak D match, TRBD1 (5 bases). This CDR3 spans 13 amino acids. V lost 0 bases, J lost 3 bases, and 6 bases lay in between. The germline CDR1 and CDR2 sequences are SGDLS and YYNGEE. Here the CDR3 reads CASSVVGDTEAFF. CDR3 bases: TGTGCCAGCAGCGTAGTGGGGGACACTGAAGCTTTCTTT.

This chain links TRBV27 with TRBJ2-5, with 7 bases identical to TRBD1. The CDR3 runs 15 residues. Germline V lookup: CDR1 MNHEY, CDR2 SMNVEV (reference sequence). V was clipped by 4 bases and J by 9 bases; unmatched bases: 14. The CDR3 nucleotides read TGTGCCAGCAGTTCCACGGGACAGAGAGAGTGGGCCCAGTACTTC. Its translation is CASSSTGQREWAQYF.

The chain has TRBV10-1 and TRBJ1-5; no clear D. This CDR3 comprises 13 residues. The germline CDR1 and CDR2 sequences are WNHNN and SYGVQD (reference sequence). V gave up 11 bases and J gave up 6 bases, with 17 bases separating them. The CDR3 region is CAPPCSDRQPQHF. The CDR3 coding sequence is TGCGCCCCGCCGTGTTCTGATCGTCAGCCCCAGCATTTT.

CDR3 nucleotide sequence: TGTGCCTGGTCAGGGCGGGCAGGGAACACTGAAGCTTTCTTT. It specifies CAWSGRAGNTEAFF. The chain uses TRBV30 and TRBJ1-1; D is possibly TRBD1 (5 bases). Germline V gives CDR1 GTSNPN, CDR2 SVGIG (reference sequence). Trimming pared 5 bases from V and 1 base from J, leaving 14 bases between. The CDR3 is 14 amino acids.

This sequence joins TRBV6-1 and TRBJ1-1; D unresolved. The CDR3 is 14 amino acids. Trimming left V 0 bases short and J 6 bases short, with 11 bases between. In germline, CDR1 is MNHNS, CDR2 SASEGT. The CDR3 nucleotides are TGTGCCAGCAGTGAAGCTCGCTTTGGGGCTGAAGCTTTCTTT. Amino acid sequence: CASSEARFGAEAFF.

V usage is TRBV7-2 and J usage is TRBJ1-2, with D hard to call. Trimming shortened V by 5 bases and J by 4 bases, and 14 bases separated the two germline ends. Per germline, CDR1 SGHTA and CDR2 FQGNSA. The CDR3 has 14 residues. The CDR3 protein is CASSPPRVSYGYTF. The DNA of the CDR3 is TGTGCCAGCAGCCCGCCGAGGGTTTCCTATGGCTACACCTTC.

The chain couples TRBV19 to TRBJ2-5; 13 positions agree with TRBD2. CDR3 size: 16 residues. V was pared by 1 base and J by 1 base, with 0 bases of the junction left unmatched. Germline V gene lookup returns CDR1 LNHDA and CDR2 SQIVND (reference sequence). CDR3 nucleotides: TGTGCCAGTAGTATAGGGACTAGCGGGAGCCAAGAGACCCAGTACTTC. This encodes CASSIGTSGSQETQYF.

This clone was recorded once. The chain joins TRBV18 to TRBJ2-1; the match to TRBD1 covers 8 bases. The J segment lost 5 bases and the V segment lost 3 bases, leaving 3 bases of the junction unmatched. The CDR3 spans 14 residues. Germline V gene sequence: CDR1 KGHSH, CDR2 LQKENI. The CDR3 protein is CASSPQDRDNEQFF. The DNA for the CDR3 is TGTGCCAGCTCACCGCAGGACAGGGACAATGAGCAGTTCTTC.

This chain joins TRBV28 and TRBJ1-2, with D perhaps matching TRBD1 (5 bases). CDR1 is MDHEN, CDR2 SYDVKM, per germline. The CDR3 is made up of 14 amino acids. V lost 3 bases and J 4 bases, leaving 12 bases between the germline ends. This CDR3 is CASSFRRDAYGYTF. DNA for the CDR3: TGTGCCAGCAGTTTTAGGAGGGACGCCTATGGCTACACCTTC.

The chain's CDR3 is CASSPEDKSGTQYF. As DNA, the CDR3 is TGTGCCAGCTCACCGGAGGACAAGTCAGGTACGCAGTATTTT. This chain connects TRBV18 to TRBJ2-3; D may correspond to TRBD1 or TRBD2 (5 bases each). There are 14 residues in the CDR3. Germline CDR1 is KGHSH and CDR2 is LQKENI. The germline V and J ends were trimmed by 3 bases and 8 bases, with 15 bases remaining between them.

The chain recombines TRBV27 with TRBJ2-1, with TRBD1 identical over 12 bases. J was trimmed by 7 bases and V by 2 bases; bases with no gene match: 3. Germline V lookup: CDR1 MNHEY, CDR2 SMNVEV (reference sequence). The CDR3 runs 15 residues. This CDR3 reads CASSLGTGGRNEQFF. In DNA form, the CDR3 reads TGTGCCAGCAGTTTAGGGACAGGGGGCCGGAATGAGCAGTTCTTC.